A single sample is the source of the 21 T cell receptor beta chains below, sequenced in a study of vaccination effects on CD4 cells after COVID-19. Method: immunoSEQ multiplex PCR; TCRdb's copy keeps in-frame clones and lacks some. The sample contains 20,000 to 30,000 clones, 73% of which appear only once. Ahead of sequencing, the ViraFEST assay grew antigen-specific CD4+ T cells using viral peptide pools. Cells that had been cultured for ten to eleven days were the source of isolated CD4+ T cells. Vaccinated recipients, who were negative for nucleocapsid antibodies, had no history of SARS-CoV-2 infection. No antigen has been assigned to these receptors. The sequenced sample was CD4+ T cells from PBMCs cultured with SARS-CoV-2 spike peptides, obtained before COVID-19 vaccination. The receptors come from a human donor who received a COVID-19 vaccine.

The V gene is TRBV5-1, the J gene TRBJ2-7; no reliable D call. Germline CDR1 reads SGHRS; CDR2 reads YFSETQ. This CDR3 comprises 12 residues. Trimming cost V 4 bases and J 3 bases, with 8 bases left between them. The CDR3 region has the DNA TGCGCCAGCAGCCAGACCTTCTACGAGCAGTACTTC. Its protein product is CASSQTFYEQYF.

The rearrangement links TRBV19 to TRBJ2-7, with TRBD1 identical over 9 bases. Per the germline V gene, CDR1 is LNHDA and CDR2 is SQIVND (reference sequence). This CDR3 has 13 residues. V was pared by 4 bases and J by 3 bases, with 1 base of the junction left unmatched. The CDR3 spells CASSRTGDYEQYF. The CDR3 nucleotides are TGTGCCAGTAGTAGGACAGGGGACTACGAGCAGTACTTC.

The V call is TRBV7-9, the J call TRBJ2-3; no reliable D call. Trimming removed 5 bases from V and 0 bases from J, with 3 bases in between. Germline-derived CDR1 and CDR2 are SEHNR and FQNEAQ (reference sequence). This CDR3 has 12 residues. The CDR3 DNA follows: TGTGCCAGCAGCGGAAGCACAGATACGCAGTATTTT. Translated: CASSGSTDTQYF.

CDR3 protein: CASSQEGGGYGYTF. The CDR3 bases are TGTGCCAGCAGCCAAGAAGGAGGAGGCTATGGCTACACCTTC. The V and J genes are TRBV4-2 and TRBJ1-2; D ambiguous. This CDR3 comprises 14 residues. Germline V gives CDR1 LGHNA, CDR2 YNFKEQ. Trimming took 0 bases from V and 4 from J, leaving 9 bases between them.

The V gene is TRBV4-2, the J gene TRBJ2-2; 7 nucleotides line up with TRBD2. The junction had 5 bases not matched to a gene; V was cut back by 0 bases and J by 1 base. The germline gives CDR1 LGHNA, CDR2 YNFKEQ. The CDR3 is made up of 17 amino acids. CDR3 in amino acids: CASSQDGLAVNTGELFF. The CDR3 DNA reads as TGTGCCAGCAGCCAAGACGGGCTAGCGGTGAACACCGGGGAGCTGTTTTTT.

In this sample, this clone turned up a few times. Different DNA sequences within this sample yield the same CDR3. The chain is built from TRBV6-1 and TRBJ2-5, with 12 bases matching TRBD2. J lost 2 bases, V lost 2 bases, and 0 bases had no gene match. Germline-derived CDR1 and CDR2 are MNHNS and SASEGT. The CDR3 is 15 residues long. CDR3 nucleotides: TGTGCCAGCAGTGAACTAGCGGGGGGGCAAGAGACCCAGTACTTC. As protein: CASSELAGGQETQYF.

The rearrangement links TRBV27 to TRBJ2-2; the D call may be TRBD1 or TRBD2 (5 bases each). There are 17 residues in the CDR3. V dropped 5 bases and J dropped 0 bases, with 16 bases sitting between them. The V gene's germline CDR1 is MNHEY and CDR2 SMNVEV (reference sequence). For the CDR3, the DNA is TGTGCCAGCAGTCTGGGATCCGGGACGGCGAACACCGGGGAGCTGTTTTTT. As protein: CASSLGSGTANTGELFF.

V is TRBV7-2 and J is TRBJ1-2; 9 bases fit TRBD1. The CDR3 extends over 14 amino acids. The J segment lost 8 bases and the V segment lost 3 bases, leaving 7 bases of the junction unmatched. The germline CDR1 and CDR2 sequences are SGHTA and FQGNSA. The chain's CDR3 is CASSFGPGQGGYTF. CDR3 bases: TGTGCCAGCAGCTTTGGACCGGGACAGGGAGGCTACACCTTC.

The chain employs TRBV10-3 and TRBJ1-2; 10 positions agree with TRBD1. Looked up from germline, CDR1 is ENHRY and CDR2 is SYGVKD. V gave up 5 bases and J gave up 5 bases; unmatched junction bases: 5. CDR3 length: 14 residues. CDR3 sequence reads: CAISPGQGKYGYTF. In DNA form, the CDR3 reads TGTGCCATCAGTCCGGGACAGGGGAAATATGGCTACACCTTC.

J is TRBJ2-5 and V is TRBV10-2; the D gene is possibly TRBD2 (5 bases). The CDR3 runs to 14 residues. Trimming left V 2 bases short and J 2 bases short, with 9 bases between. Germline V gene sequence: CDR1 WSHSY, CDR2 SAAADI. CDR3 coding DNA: TGCGCCAGCAGTGAGAGCCTAGCACAAGAGACCCAGTACTTC. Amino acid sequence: CASSESLAQETQYF.

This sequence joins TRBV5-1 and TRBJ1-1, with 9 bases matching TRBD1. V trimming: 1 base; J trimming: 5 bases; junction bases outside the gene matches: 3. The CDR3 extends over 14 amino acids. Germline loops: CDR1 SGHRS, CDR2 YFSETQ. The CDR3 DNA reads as TGCGCCAGCAGCTTGACCGGGACAGGGACTGAAGCTTTCTTT. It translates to CASSLTGTGTEAFF.

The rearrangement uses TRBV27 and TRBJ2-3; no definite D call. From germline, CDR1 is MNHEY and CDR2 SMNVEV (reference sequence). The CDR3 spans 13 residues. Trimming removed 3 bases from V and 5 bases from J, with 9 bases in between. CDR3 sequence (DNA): TGTGCCAGCAGTTTTACGTGGAAAGATACGCAGTATTTT. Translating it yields CASSFTWKDTQYF.

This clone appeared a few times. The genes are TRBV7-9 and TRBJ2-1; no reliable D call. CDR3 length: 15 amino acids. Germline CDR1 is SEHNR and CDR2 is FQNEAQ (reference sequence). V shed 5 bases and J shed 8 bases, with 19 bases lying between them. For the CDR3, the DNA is TGTGCCAGCAGCCAAGGGATAGGGTGGTATGATGAGCAGTTCTTC. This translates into CASSQGIGWYDEQFF.

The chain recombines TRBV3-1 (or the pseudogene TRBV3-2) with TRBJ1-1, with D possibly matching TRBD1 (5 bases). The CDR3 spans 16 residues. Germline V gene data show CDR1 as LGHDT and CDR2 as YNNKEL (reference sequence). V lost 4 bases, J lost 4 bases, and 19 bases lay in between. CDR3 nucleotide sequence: TGTGCCAGCAGCCCGGGGGATAGGGCGCGGGGCACTGAAGCTTTCTTT. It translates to CASSPGDRARGTEAFF.

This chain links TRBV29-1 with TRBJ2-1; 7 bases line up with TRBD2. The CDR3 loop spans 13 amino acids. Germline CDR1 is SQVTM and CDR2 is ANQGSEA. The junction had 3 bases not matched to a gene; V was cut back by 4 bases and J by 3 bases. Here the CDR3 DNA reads TGCAGCGTTGCCGAGCGGGACTACAATGAGCAGTTCTTC. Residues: CSVAERDYNEQFF.

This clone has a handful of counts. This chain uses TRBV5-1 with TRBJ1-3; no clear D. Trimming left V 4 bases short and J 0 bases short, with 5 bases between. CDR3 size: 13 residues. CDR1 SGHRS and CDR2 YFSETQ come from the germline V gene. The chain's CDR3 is CASSGNSGNTIYF. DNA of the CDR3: TGCGCCAGCAGCGGCAACTCTGGAAACACCATATATTTT.

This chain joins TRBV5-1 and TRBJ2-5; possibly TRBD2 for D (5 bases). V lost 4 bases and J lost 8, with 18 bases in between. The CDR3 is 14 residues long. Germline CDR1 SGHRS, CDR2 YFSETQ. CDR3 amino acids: CASSPPGVGITQYF. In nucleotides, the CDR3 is TGCGCCAGCAGCCCACCCGGGGTTGGTATAACCCAGTACTTC.

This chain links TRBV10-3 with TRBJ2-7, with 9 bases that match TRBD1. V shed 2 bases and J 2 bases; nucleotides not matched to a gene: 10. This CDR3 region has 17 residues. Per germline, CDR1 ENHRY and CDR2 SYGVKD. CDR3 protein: CAISESLVGQGAYEQYF. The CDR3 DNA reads TGTGCCATCAGTGAGAGTTTGGTGGGACAGGGAGCCTACGAGCAGTACTTC.

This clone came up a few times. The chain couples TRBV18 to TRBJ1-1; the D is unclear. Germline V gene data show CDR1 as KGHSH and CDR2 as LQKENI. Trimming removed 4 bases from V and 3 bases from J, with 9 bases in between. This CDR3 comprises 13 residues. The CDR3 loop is CASSRRSDTEAFF. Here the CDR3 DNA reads TGTGCCAGCTCACGAAGATCAGACACTGAAGCTTTCTTT.

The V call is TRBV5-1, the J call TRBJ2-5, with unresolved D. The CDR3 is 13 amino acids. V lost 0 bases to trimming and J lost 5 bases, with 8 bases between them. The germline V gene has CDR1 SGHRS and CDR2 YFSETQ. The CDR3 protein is CASSLAAFETQYF. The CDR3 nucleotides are TGCGCCAGCAGCTTGGCTGCTTTCGAGACCCAGTACTTC.

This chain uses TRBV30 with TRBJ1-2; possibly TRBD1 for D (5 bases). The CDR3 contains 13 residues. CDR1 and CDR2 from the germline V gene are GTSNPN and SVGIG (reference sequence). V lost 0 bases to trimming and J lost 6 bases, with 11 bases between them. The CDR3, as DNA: TGTGCCTGGAGTGTATTGGGGCAGAATGGCTACACCTTC. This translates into CAWSVLGQNGYTF. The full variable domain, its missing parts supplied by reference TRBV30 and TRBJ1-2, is SQTIHQWPATLVQPVGSPLSLECTVEGTSNPNLYWYRQAAGRGLQLLFYSVGIGQISSEVPQNLSASRPQDRQFILSSKKLLLSDSGFYLCAWSVLGQNGYTFGSGTRLTVV.